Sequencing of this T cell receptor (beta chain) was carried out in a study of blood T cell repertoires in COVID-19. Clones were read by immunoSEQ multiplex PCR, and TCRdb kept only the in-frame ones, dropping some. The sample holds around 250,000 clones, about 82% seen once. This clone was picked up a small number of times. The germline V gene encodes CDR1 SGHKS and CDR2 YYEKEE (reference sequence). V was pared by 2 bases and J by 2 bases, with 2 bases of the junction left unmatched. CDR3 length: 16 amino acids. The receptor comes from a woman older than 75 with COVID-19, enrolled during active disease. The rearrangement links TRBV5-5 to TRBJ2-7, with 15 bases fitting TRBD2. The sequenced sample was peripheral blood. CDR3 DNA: TGTGCCAGCAGCTTAGGGACTAGCGGGGGGCCCTACGAGCAGTACTTC. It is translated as CASSLGTSGGPYEQYF.